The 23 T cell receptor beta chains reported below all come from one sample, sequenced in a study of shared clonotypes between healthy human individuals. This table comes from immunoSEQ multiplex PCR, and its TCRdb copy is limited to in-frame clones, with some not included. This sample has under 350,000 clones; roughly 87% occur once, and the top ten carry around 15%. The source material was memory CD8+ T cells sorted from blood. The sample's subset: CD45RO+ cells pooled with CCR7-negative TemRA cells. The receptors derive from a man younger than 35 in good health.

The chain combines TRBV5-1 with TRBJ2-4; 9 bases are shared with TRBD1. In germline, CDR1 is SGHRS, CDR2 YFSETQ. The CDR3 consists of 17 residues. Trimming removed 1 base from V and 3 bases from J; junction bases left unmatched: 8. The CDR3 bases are TGCGCCAGCAGCTTGAGGGCCTACAGGGGGCTCAAAAACATTCAGTACTTC. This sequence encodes CASSLRAYRGLKNIQYF.

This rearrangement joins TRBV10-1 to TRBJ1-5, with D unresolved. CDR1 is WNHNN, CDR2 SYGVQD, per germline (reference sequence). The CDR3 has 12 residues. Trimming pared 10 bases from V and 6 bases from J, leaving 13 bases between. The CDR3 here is CAKKPERQPQHF. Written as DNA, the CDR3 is TGCGCCAAGAAGCCAGAGCGTCAGCCCCAGCATTTT.

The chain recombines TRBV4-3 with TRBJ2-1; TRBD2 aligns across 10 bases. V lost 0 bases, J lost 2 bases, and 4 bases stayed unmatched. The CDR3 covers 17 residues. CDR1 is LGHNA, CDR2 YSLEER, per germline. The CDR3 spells CASSQEPSGSPYNEQFF. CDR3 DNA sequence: TGCGCCAGCAGCCAAGAACCTAGCGGGAGCCCCTACAATGAGCAGTTCTTC.

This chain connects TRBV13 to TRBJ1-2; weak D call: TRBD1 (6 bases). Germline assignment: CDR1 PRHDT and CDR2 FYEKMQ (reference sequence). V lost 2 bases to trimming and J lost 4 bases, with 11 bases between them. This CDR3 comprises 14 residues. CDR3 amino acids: CASSLLPDSYGYTF. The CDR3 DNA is TGTGCCAGCAGCTTATTACCGGACAGCTATGGCTACACCTTC.

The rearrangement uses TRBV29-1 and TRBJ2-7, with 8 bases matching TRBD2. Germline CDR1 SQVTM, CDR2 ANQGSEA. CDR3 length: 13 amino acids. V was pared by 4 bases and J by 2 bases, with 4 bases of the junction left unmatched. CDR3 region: CSVVHGRAYEQYF. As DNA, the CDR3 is TGCAGCGTTGTTCACGGGAGGGCCTACGAGCAGTACTTC.

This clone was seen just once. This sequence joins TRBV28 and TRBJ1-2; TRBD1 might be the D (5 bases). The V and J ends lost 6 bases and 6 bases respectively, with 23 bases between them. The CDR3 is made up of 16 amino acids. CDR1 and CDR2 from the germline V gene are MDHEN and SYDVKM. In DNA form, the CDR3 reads TGTGCCAGCAGCACCACTACCGGGGGTCGGGTTGATGGCTACACCTTC. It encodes CASSTTTGGRVDGYTF.

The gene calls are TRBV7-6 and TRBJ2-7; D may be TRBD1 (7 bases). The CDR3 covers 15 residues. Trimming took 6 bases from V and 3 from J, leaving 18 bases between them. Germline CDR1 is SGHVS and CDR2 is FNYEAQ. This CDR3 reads CASSRLAGQYYEQYF. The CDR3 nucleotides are TGTGCCAGCAGTAGGTTGGCGGGACAGTACTACGAGCAGTACTTC.

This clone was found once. The DNA of the CDR3 is TGCGCCAGCAGCCAAGATCCGAGGGTCACCCGGGCCGAGCAGTACTTC. Its translation: CASSQDPRVTRAEQYF. V and J are TRBV4-3 and TRBJ2-7, with D tentatively TRBD2 (5 bases). The ends were cut back, 0 bases at V and 6 bases at J, with 18 bases in the middle. This CDR3 comprises 16 residues. The germline V gene has CDR1 LGHNA and CDR2 YSLEER.

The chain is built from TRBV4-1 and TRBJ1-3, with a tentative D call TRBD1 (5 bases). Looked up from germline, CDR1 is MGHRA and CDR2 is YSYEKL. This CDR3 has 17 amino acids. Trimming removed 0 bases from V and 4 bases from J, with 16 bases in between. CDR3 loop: CASSQDQGRESGNTIYF. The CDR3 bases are TGCGCCAGCAGCCAAGATCAGGGCAGGGAGTCCGGAAACACCATATATTTT.

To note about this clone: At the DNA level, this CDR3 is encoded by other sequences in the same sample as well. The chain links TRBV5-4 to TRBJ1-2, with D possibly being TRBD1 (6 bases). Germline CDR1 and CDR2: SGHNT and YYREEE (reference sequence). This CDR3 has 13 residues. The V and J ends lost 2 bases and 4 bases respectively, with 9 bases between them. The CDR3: CASSFTGSYGYTF. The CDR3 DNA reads TGTGCCAGCAGCTTTACAGGGTCCTATGGCTACACCTTC.

Here the CDR3 DNA reads TGTGCCAGCAGCAGGTATAGCGGGAGCGGGGAGCAGTACTTC. Encoded protein: CASSRYSGSGEQYF. This rearrangement joins TRBV13 to TRBJ2-7; 9 nucleotides line up with TRBD2. Germline V CDR1 and CDR2: PRHDT, FYEKMQ (reference sequence). This CDR3 spans 14 amino acids. With 5 bases clipped from V and 7 bases from J, the junction kept 9 bases outside the gene matches. Full variable domain (remainder filled in from reference TRBV13 and TRBJ2-7): AAGVIQSPRHLIKEKRETATLKCYPIPRHDTVYWYQQGPGQDPQFLISFYEKMQSDKGSIPDRFSAQQFSDYHSELNMSSLELGDSALYFCASSRYSGSGEQYFGPGTRLTVT.

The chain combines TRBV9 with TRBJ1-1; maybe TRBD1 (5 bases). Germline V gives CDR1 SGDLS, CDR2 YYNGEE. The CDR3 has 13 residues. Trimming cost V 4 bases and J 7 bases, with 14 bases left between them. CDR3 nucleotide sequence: TGTGCCAGCAGCCCGTTGACAGAACTTGAAGCTTTCTTT. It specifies CASSPLTELEAFF.

The CDR3 sequence: CASRTGRNTGELFF. CDR3 DNA sequence: TGTGCCAGCAGGACAGGGCGGAACACCGGGGAGCTGTTTTTT. V gene TRBV25-1 combines with J gene TRBJ2-2, with 7 bases identical to TRBD1. The CDR3 spans 14 residues. Germline lookup yields CDR1 MGHDK and CDR2 SYGVNS. V lost 6 bases and J lost 1; bases outside the gene matches: 2.

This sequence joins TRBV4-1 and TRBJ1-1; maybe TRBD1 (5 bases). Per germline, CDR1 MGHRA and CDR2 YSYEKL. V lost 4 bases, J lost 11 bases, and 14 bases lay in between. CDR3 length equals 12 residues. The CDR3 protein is CASSPTGGWAFF. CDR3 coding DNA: TGCGCCAGCAGCCCTACGGGGGGTTGGGCTTTCTTT.

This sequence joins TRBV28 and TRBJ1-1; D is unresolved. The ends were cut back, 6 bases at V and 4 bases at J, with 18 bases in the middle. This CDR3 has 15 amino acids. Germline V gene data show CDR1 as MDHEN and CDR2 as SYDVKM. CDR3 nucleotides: TGTGCCAGCAGGGCCCCGGGCACCCAAGGCACTGAAGCTTTCTTT. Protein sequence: CASRAPGTQGTEAFF.

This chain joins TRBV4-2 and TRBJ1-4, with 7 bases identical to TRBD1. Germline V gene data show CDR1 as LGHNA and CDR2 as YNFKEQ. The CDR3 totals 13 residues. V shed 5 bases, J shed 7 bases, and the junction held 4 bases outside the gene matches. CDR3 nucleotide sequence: TGTGCCAGCAGCGACCACAGGGGTGAAAAACTGTTTTTT. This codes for CASSDHRGEKLFF.

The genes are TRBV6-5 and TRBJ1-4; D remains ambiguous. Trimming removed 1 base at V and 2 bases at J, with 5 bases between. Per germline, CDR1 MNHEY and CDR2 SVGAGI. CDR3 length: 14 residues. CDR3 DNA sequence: TGTGCCAGCAGTTACTACCCGACTAATGAAAAACTGTTTTTT. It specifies CASSYYPTNEKLFF.

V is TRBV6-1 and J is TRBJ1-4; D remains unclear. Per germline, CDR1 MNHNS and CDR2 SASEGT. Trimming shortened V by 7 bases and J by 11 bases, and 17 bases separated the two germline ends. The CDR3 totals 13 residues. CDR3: CASTEWAPEKLFF. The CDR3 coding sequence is TGTGCCAGCACCGAGTGGGCCCCGGAGAAACTGTTTTTT.

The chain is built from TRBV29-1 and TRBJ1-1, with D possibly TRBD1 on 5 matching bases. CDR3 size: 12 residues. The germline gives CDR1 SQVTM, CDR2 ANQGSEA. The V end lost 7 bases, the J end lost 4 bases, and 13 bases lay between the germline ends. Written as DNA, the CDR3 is TGCAGCGCCCGGCCCGGGGGCACTGAAGCTTTCTTT. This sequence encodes CSARPGGTEAFF.

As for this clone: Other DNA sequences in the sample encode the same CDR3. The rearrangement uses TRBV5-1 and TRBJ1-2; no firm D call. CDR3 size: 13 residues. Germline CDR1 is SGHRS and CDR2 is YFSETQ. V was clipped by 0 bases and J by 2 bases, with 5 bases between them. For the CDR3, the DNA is TGCGCCAGCAGCTTGGGGCCGAACTATGGCTACACCTTC. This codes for CASSLGPNYGYTF.

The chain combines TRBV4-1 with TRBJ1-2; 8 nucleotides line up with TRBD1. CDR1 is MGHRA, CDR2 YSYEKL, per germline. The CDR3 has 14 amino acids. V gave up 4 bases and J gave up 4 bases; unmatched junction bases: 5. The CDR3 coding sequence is TGCGCCAGCAGCCGGACAGGGCTTGGCTATGGCTACACCTTC. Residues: CASSRTGLGYGYTF.

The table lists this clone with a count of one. This CDR3 reads CASTEGSGSFPYEQYF. In DNA form, the CDR3 reads TGTGCCAGCACCGAGGGGAGCGGGAGTTTTCCCTACGAGCAGTACTTC. The chain has TRBV2 and TRBJ2-7; 8 nucleotides line up with TRBD2. This CDR3 has 16 residues. With V trimmed by 7 bases and J by 2 bases, 13 bases remained unmatched. Germline assignment: CDR1 SNHLY and CDR2 FYNNEI.

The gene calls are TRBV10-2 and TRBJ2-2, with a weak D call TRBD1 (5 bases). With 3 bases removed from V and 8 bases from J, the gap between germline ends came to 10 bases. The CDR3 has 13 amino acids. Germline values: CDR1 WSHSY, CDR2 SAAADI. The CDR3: CASSDRQGGELFF. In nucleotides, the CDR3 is TGCGCCAGCAGTGATCGGCAGGGAGGGGAGCTGTTTTTT.